The 27 T cell receptor beta chains presented below share a single source sample, sequenced in a study of T cell repertoires in cytomegalovirus infection. TCRdb fed the reads into MiXCR, producing one record per CDR3 protein. The sample yields around 900,000 distinct CDR3 sequences, roughly 30% seen once. What these receptors recognize is not known. Specimen: cultured CD8+ T cells from PBMCs, collected from culture after CMV antigen stimulation. These TCRs come from a human donor in good health (CMV status not recorded). Some clones in this sample may be carry-over from other donors' samples.

This clonotype is a singleton in its sample. The V call is TRBV3-1, the J call TRBJ2-1; the D is unclear. V lost 4 bases to trimming and J lost 0 bases, with 13 bases between them. CDR3 size: 16 residues. CDR1 is LGHDT and CDR2 is YNNKEL in the germline V gene (reference sequence). The CDR3 sequence: CASSRRSANSYNEQFF. CDR3 DNA sequence: TGTGCCAGCAGCCGTCGGAGCGCCAACTCCTACAATGAGCAGTTCTTC.

V and J are TRBV25-1 and TRBJ1-3, with D unresolved. This CDR3 is built from 15 residues. V lost 1 base and J lost 0, with 7 bases in between. Germline values: CDR1 MGHDK, CDR2 SYGVNS. The CDR3 sequence: CASSEWLNSGNTIYF. The CDR3 bases are TGTGCCAGCAGTGAATGGTTGAACTCTGGAAACACCATATATTTT.

At least ten counts were recorded for this clonotype. This chain connects TRBV7-8 to TRBJ2-7, with D perhaps TRBD1 (5 bases). Trimming cost V 5 bases and J 3 bases, with 11 bases left between them. This CDR3 has 13 residues. Germline V gene lookup returns CDR1 SGHVS and CDR2 FQNEAQ. The CDR3, as DNA: TGTGCCAGCAGCATTGACAGTCTCTACGAGCAGTACGTC. It yields the protein CASSIDSLYEQYV.

This clonotype was observed a handful of times. The chain couples TRBV4-2 to TRBJ2-1; 7 bases map to TRBD2. With 2 bases clipped from V and 6 bases from J, the junction kept 7 bases outside the gene matches. CDR1 is LGHNA and CDR2 is YNFKEQ in the germline V gene. The CDR3 is 15 residues long. The DNA of the CDR3 is TGTGCCAGCAGCCAATTCCTCGGGGGGAGCAATGAGCAGTTCTTC. It codes for CASSQFLGGSNEQFF.

The J gene is TRBJ2-5, the V gene TRBV14; TRBD2 agrees at 11 bases. Germline V gene data show CDR1 as SGHDN and CDR2 as FVKESK. The CDR3 covers 16 residues. The V segment lost 0 bases and the J segment 3 bases; nucleotides outside the gene matches: 3. This CDR3 reads CASSQELAGAEETQYF. The CDR3 DNA is TGTGCCAGCAGCCAAGAACTAGCGGGGGCCGAAGAGACCCAGTACTTC.

V and J are TRBV7-2 and TRBJ2-5; D remains ambiguous. The germline gives CDR1 SGHTA, CDR2 FQGNSA. The CDR3 has 12 amino acids. Trimming shortened V by 4 bases and J by 5 bases, and 8 bases separated the two germline ends. The CDR3 sequence is CASSSKVETQYF. Written as DNA, the CDR3 is TGTGCCAGCAGCTCGAAGGTGGAGACCCAGTACTTC.

This clonotype was counted a few times. CDR3 in DNA: TGTGCCAGCAGCTTAGGATTGGGGCCGGGTGAGCAGTTCTTC. Translating it yields CASSLGLGPGEQFF. The chain joins TRBV7-9 to TRBJ2-1; a possible D gene is TRBD1 (5 bases). Trimming left V 1 base short and J 9 bases short, with 13 bases between. The CDR3 is 14 residues long. Germline CDR1 SEHNR, CDR2 FQNEAQ (reference sequence). The full variable domain, with the rest looked up from reference TRBV7-9 and TRBJ2-1, is DTGVSQNPRHKITKRGQNVTFRCDPISEHNRLYWYRQTLGQGPEFLTYFQNEAQLEKSRLLSDRFSAERPKGSFSTLEIQRTEQGDSAMYLCASSLGLGPGEQFFGPGTRLTVL.

V and J are TRBV6-1 and TRBJ1-2; D unresolved. From germline, CDR1 is MNHNS and CDR2 SASEGT. V dropped 3 bases and J dropped 5 bases, with 13 bases sitting between them. The CDR3 is made up of 14 amino acids. CDR3 residues: CASSEPTFLYGYTF. CDR3 nucleotide sequence: TGTGCCAGCAGTGAGCCTACCTTCCTGTATGGCTACACCTTC.

This rearrangement joins TRBV28 to TRBJ2-1; D not certain. This CDR3 is built from 14 residues. Trimming shortened V by 10 bases and J by 0 bases, and 13 bases separated the two germline ends. CDR1 is MDHEN and CDR2 is SYDVKM in the germline V gene. The CDR3 reads CAITKMSSYNEQFF. The CDR3 coding sequence is TGTGCCATTACCAAGATGAGCTCCTACAATGAGCAGTTCTTC.

This clonotype was seen a few times. In DNA, the CDR3 is TGTGCCAGGGAAGACAGGAGCTATAGCAATCAGCCCCAGCATTTT. It yields the protein CAREDRSYSNQPQHF. The chain couples TRBV6-2 or TRBV6-3 to TRBJ1-5; weak D call: TRBD1 (6 bases). In germline, CDR1 is MNHEY, CDR2 SVGEGT. V was cut by 9 bases and J by 0 bases, with 15 bases left in between. The length of the CDR3 is 15 residues.

The CDR3 DNA reads as TGTGCCAGCAGTGGCTGGACAGGAAATTCACCCCTCCACTTT. This codes for CASSGWTGNSPLHF. The genes are TRBV27 and TRBJ1-6; 7 nucleotides agree with TRBD1. CDR1 is MNHEY, CDR2 SMNVEV, per germline (reference sequence). J gave up 7 bases and V 5 bases, and 5 bases lay outside the gene matches. This CDR3 spans 14 amino acids.

This chain links TRBV20-1 with TRBJ2-3, with D unclear. Germline CDR1 DFQATT, CDR2 SNEGSKA (reference sequence). The CDR3 spans 16 residues. V lost 0 bases to trimming and J lost 4 bases, with 17 bases between them. CDR3 region: CSARDPGQSDPDTQYF. In DNA form, the CDR3 reads TGCAGTGCTAGAGACCCCGGGCAGAGCGATCCAGATACGCAGTATTTT.

This clonotype was found a few times. This chain connects TRBV7-6 to TRBJ1-2; perhaps TRBD1 as D (5 bases). V was clipped by 5 bases and J by 3 bases, with 19 bases between them. Germline values: CDR1 SGHVS, CDR2 FNYEAQ. The CDR3 loop spans 16 amino acids. The CDR3 DNA follows: TGTGCCAGCAGCGCACCCGGGACGCACCTTTACTATGGCTACACCTTC. Translating it yields CASSAPGTHLYYGYTF.

The table lists this clonotype with many counts. V and J are TRBV27 and TRBJ1-5, with D unclear. The CDR3 runs 14 residues. The germline CDR1 and CDR2 sequences are MNHEY and SMNVEV (reference sequence). V shed 6 bases and J shed 5 bases, with 14 bases lying between them. The chain's CDR3 is CASSLGQAHQPQHF. The CDR3 DNA reads TGTGCCAGCAGCCTAGGGCAGGCCCATCAGCCCCAGCATTTT.

This clonotype turned up a few times. The chain links TRBV4-3 to TRBJ2-2; D might be TRBD1 (6 bases). The CDR3 runs 14 residues. Trimming removed 7 bases from V and 6 bases from J, with 15 bases in between. CDR1 is LGHNA, CDR2 YSLEER, per germline. CDR3 DNA: TGCGCCAGCACAGGCCAGGGGATGTCCGGGGAGCTGTTTTTT. This gives the protein CASTGQGMSGELFF.

This clonotype was counted ten times or more. The rearrangement links TRBV6-1 to TRBJ2-1, with D perhaps assigned TRBD1 or TRBD2 (5 bases each). Germline V CDR1 and CDR2: MNHNS, SASEGT. V was pared by 5 bases and J by 6 bases, with 14 bases between. CDR3 length: 14 amino acids. The DNA of the CDR3 is TGTGCCAGCAGTCCCTCGGGGCACCCCAATGAGCAGTTCTTC. It codes for CASSPSGHPNEQFF.

This clonotype occurred many times. In DNA form, the CDR3 reads TGTGCCAGCAGGGCCCTCAGCGGGGGGCGAAATGAGCAGTTCTTC. It encodes CASRALSGGRNEQFF. The V gene is TRBV6-6, the J gene TRBJ2-1; 9 bases fit TRBD2. The CDR3 runs to 15 residues. Germline CDR1 MNHNY, CDR2 SVGAGI (reference sequence). The V segment lost 6 bases and the J segment 7 bases; nucleotides outside the gene matches: 10.

The table lists this clonotype with a few counts. The V gene is TRBV19, the J gene TRBJ1-5, with 9 bases identical to TRBD1. Trimming cost V 3 bases and J 1 base; bases outside gene matches: 1. The CDR3 length is 15 residues. Germline V gene lookup returns CDR1 LNHDA and CDR2 SQIVND (reference sequence). CDR3 sequence: CASSMGQGSNQPQHF. The DNA of the CDR3 is TGTGCCAGTAGTATGGGACAGGGCAGCAATCAGCCCCAGCATTTT.

This sequence joins TRBV6-2 or TRBV6-3 and TRBJ2-6; D might be TRBD2 (5 bases). The CDR3 contains 14 residues. V was cut by 5 bases and J by 2 bases, with 7 bases left in between. Germline V lookup: CDR1 MNHEY, CDR2 SVGEGT. For the CDR3, the DNA is TGTGCCAGCAGTCGACTAACTGGGGCCAACGTCCTGACTTTC. Protein: CASSRLTGANVLTF.

This clonotype was counted a few times. The chain joins TRBV27 to TRBJ1-5, with 7 nucleotides matching TRBD1. Germline-derived CDR1 and CDR2 are MNHEY and SMNVEV (reference sequence). The CDR3 extends over 15 amino acids. After removal of 4 bases from V and 2 bases from J, the junction contained 5 bases not matched to a gene. The CDR3 protein is CASSSTGRGNQPQHF. The CDR3 region has the DNA TGTGCCAGCAGTTCGACAGGGAGGGGCAATCAGCCCCAGCATTTT.

This clonotype appeared a few times. The genes are TRBV27 and TRBJ1-5, with 7 nucleotides matching TRBD1. After removal of 5 bases from V and 6 bases from J, the junction contained 16 bases not matched to a gene. The CDR3 totals 17 residues. From germline, CDR1 is MNHEY and CDR2 SMNVEV (reference sequence). Here the CDR3 DNA reads TGTGCCAGCAGTCGGAACCAGGGAGGAGGGGGCAGTCAGCCCCAGCATTTT. Protein product: CASSRNQGGGGSQPQHF.

This chain uses TRBV4-1 with TRBJ2-1, with TRBD1 as a possible D gene (6 bases). The CDR3 loop spans 18 amino acids. Trimming removed 0 bases at V and 4 bases at J, with 19 bases between. The germline V gene encodes CDR1 MGHRA and CDR2 YSYEKL. DNA of the CDR3: TGCGCCAGCAGCCAAGATCCCATCCTACAGGGCCTTTACAATGAGCAGTTCTTC. It codes for CASSQDPILQGLYNEQFF.

This clonotype has only a few counts. The rearrangement joins TRBV4-1 to TRBJ2-5, with no clear D. The CDR3 has 16 amino acids. Germline CDR1 reads MGHRA; CDR2 reads YSYEKL. V was pared by 0 bases and J by 9 bases, with 20 bases between. This CDR3 reads CASSQDWPQTNPPQYF. Here the CDR3 DNA reads TGCGCCAGCAGCCAAGATTGGCCCCAGACGAATCCCCCCCAGTACTTC.

In this sample, this clonotype turned up a few times. The chain couples TRBV15 to TRBJ2-7, with 10 bases matching TRBD2. Germline lookup yields CDR1 LNHNV and CDR2 YYDKDF (reference sequence). The CDR3 sequence is 20 residues long. J lost 2 bases, V lost 4 bases, and 20 bases had no gene match. In DNA, the CDR3 is TGTGCCACCAGCAACGATGGGGGTTTTTCTGGGACTAGCGACGCCTACGAGCAGTACGTC. This sequence encodes CATSNDGGFSGTSDAYEQYV.

This clonotype was found a few times. This chain uses TRBV7-6 with TRBJ2-1, with D perhaps TRBD2 (5 bases). This CDR3 is built from 19 residues. The V end was cut by 2 bases, the J end by 3 bases, with 23 bases between. Germline V gene data show CDR1 as SGHVS and CDR2 as FNYEAQ. The CDR3 spells CASSLTLDFPLNDYNEQFF. As DNA, the CDR3 is TGTGCCAGCAGCTTAACCCTGGACTTCCCTCTCAACGACTACAATGAGCAGTTCTTC.

To note about this clonotype: One end of the junction is discordant with germline, which a read error may explain. The genes are TRBV11-2 and TRBJ2-7; tentatively, D is TRBD2 (5 bases). This CDR3 has 13 amino acids. The V gene's germline CDR1 is SGHAT and CDR2 FQNNGV. CDR3 nucleotides: TGTGTCAGCAGCCAAGGGAGCGGCTACGAGCAGTACTTC. This encodes CVSSQGSGYEQYF.

This clonotype was observed many times. The rearrangement links TRBV7-9 to TRBJ2-5, with D possibly TRBD2 on 6 matching bases. Germline assignment: CDR1 SEHNR and CDR2 FQNEAQ (reference sequence). The V gene lost 7 bases and the J gene lost 2 bases, with 20 bases spanning the gap. The CDR3 consists of 16 residues. The CDR3 nucleotides read TGTGCCAGCATTCTAGGATCGGGGGAAGAGCAAGAGACCCAGTACTTC. Protein sequence: CASILGSGEEQETQYF. Together with reference TRBV7-9 and TRBJ2-5, the CDR3 gives the full variable domain: DTGVSQNPRHKITKRGQNVTFRCDPISEHNRLYWYRQTLGQGPEFLTYFQNEAQLEKSRLLSDRFSAERPKGSFSTLEIQRTEQGDSAMYLCASILGSGEEQETQYFGPGTRLLVL.